This T cell receptor (beta chain) derives from a study of cytomegalovirus exposure and HLA in healthy donors. Study-level information: Inside one of the first data releases sat tens of millions of unique TCRs taken from HLA-typed donors. Study-wide points: A likely sequencing artifact accounted for one observed cluster of highly shared sequence variants.

Per germline, CDR1 SGHKS and CDR2 YYEKEE (reference sequence). This CDR3 spans 14 amino acids. The V gene lost 3 bases and the J gene lost 4 bases, with 11 bases spanning the gap. A word on this clone: The antigen is not known.

PCR amplification relied on 60 Vbeta primers (plus 13 Jbeta primers). Method: immunoSEQ multiplex PCR; TCRdb's copy keeps in-frame clones and lacks some. This sample has about 120,000 clones; roughly 80% occur once, and the top ten carry 7.5% to 9%. The sequencing sample was made of PBMCs. The rearrangement links TRBV5-5 to TRBJ1-5; weak D call: TRBD1 (6 bases). This TCR was sampled from a female donor in good health and CMV-seropositive. This CDR3 is CASSWDNSNQPQHF. In nucleotides, the CDR3 is TGTGCCAGCAGCTGGGACAACTCAAATCAGCCCCAGCATTTT.